Following are 24 T cell receptor beta chains from one sample sequenced in a study of STAT5B mutations in CD4+ large granular lymphocyte leukemia. TCRdb keeps only in-frame clones here, not all; method: immunoSEQ multiplex PCR. The sample lists about 30,000 clones, more than 75% seen once, with about 1.9% in the top ten. Material: CD4+ T cells from blood buffy coats. The receptors originated from a human donor in good health.

The rearrangement joins TRBV5-1 to TRBJ2-3; TRBD1 might be the D (6 bases). This CDR3 has 15 amino acids. Trimming stripped 2 bases from V and 1 base from J, with 11 bases between. The germline CDR1 and CDR2 sequences are SGHRS and YFSETQ. The CDR3 sequence is CASSFRQDRTDTQYF. CDR3 DNA sequence: TGCGCCAGCAGCTTCAGACAGGATCGCACAGATACGCAGTATTTT.

The V gene is TRBV5-1, the J gene TRBJ2-7, with unresolved D. Trimming left V 2 bases short and J 2 bases short, with 14 bases between. CDR3 length: 15 residues. Looked up from germline, CDR1 is SGHRS and CDR2 is YFSETQ. CDR3 sequence (DNA): TGCGCCAGCAGCTTAGATCCAGCTGTCGCCTACGAGCAGTACTTC. It encodes CASSLDPAVAYEQYF.

This chain links TRBV11-2 with TRBJ2-2; no firm D call. V lost 5 bases, J lost 5 bases, and 12 bases lay in between. The CDR3 runs to 14 residues. Germline CDR1 is SGHAT and CDR2 is FQNNGV. The CDR3 DNA reads TGTGCCAGCAGCCTCCTATCCATAACCGGGGAGCTGTTTTTT. Protein product: CASSLLSITGELFF.

The chain has TRBV27 and TRBJ1-1; no definite D call. Trimming pared 6 bases from V and 4 bases from J, leaving 21 bases between. The CDR3 has 16 residues. Per germline, CDR1 MNHEY and CDR2 SMNVEV (reference sequence). The CDR3, as DNA: TGTGCCAGCAGAACCCGCCTGGCGGGTTTAGGCACTGAAGCTTTCTTT. This sequence encodes CASRTRLAGLGTEAFF.

The V gene is TRBV5-4, the J gene TRBJ2-1, with D maybe TRBD1 (5 bases). The CDR3 sequence is 13 residues long. V gave up 0 bases and J gave up 9 bases, with 10 bases separating them. Germline V lookup: CDR1 SGHNT, CDR2 YYREEE (reference sequence). CDR3 loop: CASSLEGIGEQFF. In DNA form, the CDR3 reads TGTGCCAGCAGCTTGGAGGGGATCGGTGAGCAGTTCTTC.

The CDR3, as DNA: TGTGCCAGCAGCTCAACGGTCCGTAGTAATGGCTACACCTTC. Translating gives CASSSTVRSNGYTF. This chain uses TRBV7-2 with TRBJ1-2; D not resolved. Germline loops: CDR1 SGHTA, CDR2 FQGNSA. Trimming took off 4 bases at V and 6 bases at J, with 15 bases between the two ends. This CDR3 contains 14 residues. The full variable domain, in which reference TRBV7-2 and TRBJ1-2 provide the parts outside the CDR3, is GAGVSQSPSNKVTEKGKDVELRCDPISGHTALYWYRQSLGQGLEFLIYFQGNSAPDKSGLPSDRFSAERTGGSVSTLTIQRTQQEDSAVYLCASSSTVRSNGYTFGSGTRLTVV.

This clone occurred a few times. The V gene is TRBV28, the J gene TRBJ1-5; 7 nucleotides match TRBD1. The CDR3 consists of 13 residues. Looked up from germline, CDR1 is MDHEN and CDR2 is SYDVKM. The ends lost 8 bases at V and 2 bases at J; junction bases unmatched: 3. The CDR3 coding sequence is TGTGCCAGCTCAACAGGGGGCAATCAGCCCCAGCATTTT. Translating gives CASSTGGNQPQHF.

The chain has TRBV10-3 and TRBJ1-4, with a weak D call TRBD1 (6 bases). Deletions cut 2 bases from V and 8 bases from J, with 15 bases between. CDR1 and CDR2 from the germline V gene are ENHRY and SYGVKD. The CDR3 sequence is 15 residues long. CDR3 amino acids: CAISEPKGGKEKLFF. The DNA for the CDR3 is TGTGCCATCAGTGAGCCTAAAGGGGGGAAAGAAAAACTGTTTTTT.

The V call is TRBV19, the J call TRBJ2-6, with D possibly matching TRBD1 (5 bases). Germline CDR1 LNHDA, CDR2 SQIVND (reference sequence). Trimming removed 3 bases from V and 0 bases from J, with 15 bases in between. CDR3 size: 18 residues. CDR3 protein: CASSMRQGSHSGANVLTF. DNA for the CDR3: TGTGCCAGTAGTATGCGGCAGGGCTCGCACTCTGGGGCCAACGTCCTGACTTTC.

The V call is TRBV6-5, the J call TRBJ1-3, with 9 bases lining up with TRBD1. Germline trimming cut 4 bases from V and 3 bases from J; bases unmatched to any gene: 7. This CDR3 contains 16 residues. CDR1 and CDR2 from the germline V gene are MNHEY and SVGAGI. The CDR3 bases are TGTGCCAGCAGTTCCGGGACAGGGTTAGGTGGAAACACCATATATTTT. Translating it yields CASSSGTGLGGNTIYF.

The rearrangement joins TRBV6-1 to TRBJ1-2, with TRBD1 matching 9 bases. The junction had 5 bases not matched to a gene; V was cut back by 5 bases and J by 1 base. This CDR3 region has 15 residues. CDR1 and CDR2 (germline): MNHNS, SASEGT. For the CDR3, the DNA is TGTGCCAGCAGTAAGACGGGACAGGGTAACTATGGCTACACCTTC. This translates into CASSKTGQGNYGYTF.

This chain joins TRBV30 and TRBJ1-1, with TRBD1 identical over 7 bases. CDR3 length equals 14 residues. Germline V gene data show CDR1 as GTSNPN and CDR2 as SVGIG (reference sequence). J was trimmed by 4 bases and V by 3 bases; bases with no gene match: 8. CDR3 region: CAWRPGGDSTEAFF. CDR3 nucleotides: TGTGCCTGGAGGCCAGGGGGAGATAGCACTGAAGCTTTCTTT.

The sample holds a few counts of this clone. The chain links TRBV7-6 to TRBJ2-1; TRBD2 agrees at 11 bases. The length of the CDR3 is 15 residues. Losses at the gene ends were 4 bases for V and 9 bases for J; bases not matched to a gene: 8. Per germline, CDR1 SGHVS and CDR2 FNYEAQ. CDR3 loop: CASSWSTSGVGEQFF. The CDR3 DNA follows: TGTGCCAGCAGCTGGTCGACTAGCGGGGTTGGTGAGCAGTTCTTC.

This clone was detected only once. V gene TRBV19 combines with J gene TRBJ2-5, with D tentatively TRBD1 (6 bases). The V and J ends lost 5 bases and 4 bases respectively, with 11 bases between them. The CDR3 is made up of 13 amino acids. The V gene's germline CDR1 is LNHDA and CDR2 SQIVND (reference sequence). Written as DNA, the CDR3 is TGTGCCAGTAGTCGGACAGCCAGAGAGACCCAGTACTTC. Its protein product is CASSRTARETQYF.

The chain is built from TRBV2 and TRBJ2-1; 14 bases fit TRBD2. This CDR3 has 16 amino acids. V lost 6 bases, J lost 4 bases, and 5 bases stayed unmatched. Germline V gene lookup returns CDR1 SNHLY and CDR2 FYNNEI. The DNA for the CDR3 is TGTGCCAGCAGGCCGACTAGCGGGGGGGGATACAATGAGCAGTTCTTC. This encodes CASRPTSGGGYNEQFF. Full variable domain (outside the CDR3, taken from reference TRBV2 and TRBJ2-1): EPEVTQTPSHQVTQMGQEVILRCVPISNHLYFYWYRQILGQKVEFLVSFYNNEISEKSEIFDDQFSVERPDGSNFTLKIRSTKLEDSAMYFCASRPTSGGGYNEQFFGPGTRLTVL.

The J gene is TRBJ2-2, the V gene TRBV5-1; 14 positions agree with TRBD2. Germline assignment: CDR1 SGHRS and CDR2 YFSETQ. This CDR3 has 18 amino acids. Trimming at V came to 6 bases and at J to 2 bases, leaving 9 bases not matched to a gene. The CDR3 is CASTKPGLAGVNTGELFF. CDR3 DNA sequence: TGCGCCAGCACCAAACCGGGACTAGCGGGGGTAAACACCGGGGAGCTGTTTTTT.

The rearrangement links TRBV4-3 to TRBJ1-6; unclear D gene. The CDR3 loop spans 15 amino acids. CDR1 and CDR2 from the germline V gene are LGHNA and YSLEER. V was trimmed by 0 bases and J by 7 bases, leaving 10 bases between them. The CDR3 DNA reads TGCGCCAGCAGCCAAGACACAGCAAGCAATTCACCCCTCCACTTT. It yields the protein CASSQDTASNSPLHF.

The J gene is TRBJ1-2, the V gene TRBV5-6; TRBD1 is a possible D gene (5 bases). CDR3 length: 13 residues. V was cut by 0 bases and J by 6 bases, with 9 bases left in between. Germline V gives CDR1 SGHDT, CDR2 YYEEEE. CDR3 DNA sequence: TGTGCCAGCAGCTTGGCTGCAGGGAATGGCTACACCTTC. Its translation: CASSLAAGNGYTF.

V usage is TRBV15 and J usage is TRBJ1-5, with 9 nucleotides matching TRBD1. From germline, CDR1 is LNHNV and CDR2 YYDKDF (reference sequence). Trimming at V came to 2 bases and at J to 7 bases, leaving 9 bases not matched to a gene. CDR3 length: 16 residues. Here the CDR3 DNA reads TGTGCCACCAGCAGAACGCCTGACAGGGGGGACCAGCCCCAGCATTTT. Amino acid sequence: CATSRTPDRGDQPQHF.

The chain has TRBV5-1 and TRBJ1-2; D is perhaps TRBD1 (5 bases). V was trimmed by 1 base and J by 8 bases, leaving 9 bases between them. The germline V gene encodes CDR1 SGHRS and CDR2 YFSETQ. CDR3 length: 12 residues. The CDR3 here is CASSLQGRGYTF. The CDR3, as DNA: TGCGCCAGCAGCTTGCAGGGTCGGGGCTACACCTTC.

The chain uses TRBV7-9 and TRBJ2-3, with a possible D match to TRBD1 (5 bases). V dropped 4 bases and J dropped 6 bases, with 11 bases sitting between them. The germline gives CDR1 SEHNR, CDR2 FQNEAQ (reference sequence). The length of the CDR3 is 13 residues. The CDR3 region has the DNA TGTGCCAGCAGCTCAACAGGCCCCGATACGCAGTATTTT. Residues: CASSSTGPDTQYF.

This clone was observed once. This chain connects TRBV12-5 to TRBJ2-7, with D possibly matching TRBD1 (6 bases). The length of the CDR3 is 15 residues. V lost 6 bases and J lost 2, with 17 bases in between. Germline CDR1 reads LGHNT; CDR2 reads FRNRAP. CDR3 in DNA: TGTGCTAGTGGGAAAGGACAGTCGGGGACCTACGAGCAGTACTTC. As protein: CASGKGQSGTYEQYF.

This chain links TRBV28 with TRBJ2-1; tentatively, D is TRBD2 (6 bases). In germline, CDR1 is MDHEN, CDR2 SYDVKM. Deletions cut 3 bases from V and 4 bases from J, with 16 bases between. CDR3 length equals 16 residues. Here the CDR3 reads CASSFTSMGTYNEQFF. CDR3 DNA: TGTGCCAGCAGTTTTACCTCTATGGGGACTTACAATGAGCAGTTCTTC.

CDR3 nucleotides: TGCGCCAGCAGCCTCGACGTAGCAAATCAGCCCCAGCATTTT. It translates to CASSLDVANQPQHF. The chain recombines TRBV4-3 with TRBJ1-5; no definite D call. V was clipped by 4 bases and J by 4 bases, with 11 bases between them. Per the germline V gene, CDR1 is LGHNA and CDR2 is YSLEER. CDR3 size: 14 residues.